One and the same sample provided the 27 T cell receptor beta chains below, sequenced in a study of shared clonotypes between healthy human individuals. Some clones are missing from TCRdb's copy, which holds only in-frame ones; the method was immunoSEQ multiplex PCR. The sample consists of approximately 2.3 million clones, about 92% of them appearing once. The sample was naive CD4+ T cells from PBMCs. The subset here: CD45RA+ positively selected. These TCRs come from a man aged 18 to 30 in good health. Some clones in this sample may be carry-over from other donors' samples.

The chain joins TRBV5-4 to TRBJ2-3; D is unclear. Between the trimmed V and J ends, which lost 1 base and 2 bases, there was a span of 14 bases. Germline CDR1 and CDR2: SGHNT and YYREEE (reference sequence). This CDR3 contains 16 residues. The CDR3 DNA reads as TGTGCCAGCAGCTTGTCTTCGGGTTCGTCCACAGATACGCAGTATTTT. Protein product: CASSLSSGSSTDTQYF.

The chain employs TRBV28 and TRBJ1-3; D possibly corresponds to TRBD1 (6 bases). Trimming took 8 bases from V and 4 from J, leaving 12 bases between them. Germline CDR1 MDHEN, CDR2 SYDVKM. This CDR3 region has 13 residues. The CDR3 nucleotides are TGTGCCAGCCGCCAGCAGGGGGGAAACACCATATATTTT. Translation: CASRQQGGNTIYF. Drawing the rest from reference TRBV28 and TRBJ1-3, the complete variable domain is DVKVTQSSRYLVKRTGEKVFLECVQDMDHENMFWYRQDPGLGLRLIYFSYDVKMKEKGDIPEGYSVSREKKERFSLILESASTNQTSMYLCASRQQGGNTIYFGEGSWLTVV.

This sequence joins TRBV5-1 and TRBJ1-3; 10 bases agree with TRBD1. J gave up 8 bases and V 5 bases, and 4 bases lay outside the gene matches. In germline, CDR1 is SGHRS, CDR2 YFSETQ. The CDR3 has 13 amino acids. In nucleotides, the CDR3 is TGCGCCAGCAGGCGGACAGGGGGAGACACCATATATTTT. Its translation is CASRRTGGDTIYF.

This clone was seen only once. The chain joins TRBV6-6 to TRBJ2-5; 13 positions agree with TRBD2. This CDR3 region has 16 residues. CDR1 and CDR2 from the germline V gene are MNHNY and SVGAGI (reference sequence). Losses at the gene ends were 7 bases for V and 4 bases for J; bases not matched to a gene: 9. Written as DNA, the CDR3 is TGTGCCAGCAACAAGAGACTAGCGGGGGGCGGAGAGACCCAGTACTTC. Protein: CASNKRLAGGGETQYF.

The chain employs TRBV11-3 and TRBJ2-1; 13 bases match TRBD2. V lost 4 bases to trimming and J lost 7 bases; unmatched junction nucleotides: 16. CDR1 is SGHNT and CDR2 is YENEEA in the germline V gene. The CDR3 totals 19 residues. The CDR3 protein is CASSSNYGTSGKQGNEQFF. CDR3 coding DNA: TGTGCCAGCAGCTCGAACTACGGGACTAGCGGGAAACAGGGGAATGAGCAGTTCTTC.

The V call is TRBV5-6, the J call TRBJ1-2; D might be TRBD1 (6 bases). V was clipped by 3 bases and J by 1 base, with 10 bases between them. CDR3 length: 14 amino acids. The germline V gene has CDR1 SGHDT and CDR2 YYEEEE. As DNA, the CDR3 is TGTGCCAGCAGCTCAGGACAGATTAACTATGGCTACACCTTC. It translates to CASSSGQINYGYTF. Variable domain in full (rest from reference TRBV5-6 and TRBJ1-2): DAGVTQSPTHLIKTRGQQVTLRCSPKSGHDTVSWYQQALGQGPQFIFQYYEEEERQRGNFPDRFSGHQFPNYSSELNVNALLLGDSALYLCASSSGQINYGYTFGSGTRLTVV.

In its sample, this clone was seen a few times. V is TRBV10-3 and J is TRBJ1-1; unclear D gene. The germline V gene has CDR1 ENHRY and CDR2 SYGVKD. The CDR3 has 14 amino acids. The V and J ends lost 2 bases and 0 bases respectively, with 7 bases between them. The chain's CDR3 is CAISEGALNTEAFF. Written as DNA, the CDR3 is TGTGCCATCAGTGAGGGCGCATTGAACACTGAAGCTTTCTTT.

The chain is built from TRBV2 and TRBJ2-2; 9 bases are a match to TRBD1. The V and J ends lost 4 bases and 5 bases, in that order; junction bases with no gene match: 5. This CDR3 region has 15 residues. The V gene's germline CDR1 is SNHLY and CDR2 FYNNEI. The chain's CDR3 is CASSGTGGATGELFF. The CDR3 DNA reads as TGTGCCAGCAGTGGCACAGGGGGCGCGACCGGGGAGCTGTTTTTT.

The rearrangement joins TRBV5-4 to TRBJ2-5; tentative D call: TRBD1 (5 bases). Germline CDR1 SGHNT, CDR2 YYREEE (reference sequence). With 5 bases removed from V and 5 bases from J, the gap between germline ends came to 19 bases. This CDR3 is built from 15 residues. CDR3 amino acids: CASRPQQGLSETQYF. The CDR3 DNA sequence: TGTGCCAGCAGACCTCAGCAGGGTCTGTCGGAGACCCAGTACTTC. The full variable domain, in which reference TRBV5-4 and TRBJ2-5 provide the parts outside the CDR3, is ETGVTQSPTHLIKTRGQQVTLRCSSQSGHNTVSWYQQALGQGPQFIFQYYREEENGRGNFPPRFSGLQFPNYSSELNVNALELDDSALYLCASRPQQGLSETQYFGPGTRLLVL.

The CDR3 protein is CASHLKGFGYGYTF. The CDR3, as DNA: TGTGCCAGCCATCTCAAAGGGTTCGGGTATGGCTACACCTTC. The J gene is TRBJ1-2, the V gene TRBV28; no firm D call. Germline V gene lookup returns CDR1 MDHEN and CDR2 SYDVKM. V shed 8 bases and J shed 5 bases, with 18 bases lying between them. CDR3 length: 14 amino acids.

With respect to this clone: Because the CDR3 is missing its conserved closing phenylalanine or tryptophan, this is likely a read error. It is unclear where the CDR3 begins or ends on the DNA, so no DNA is shown, and the CDR3 is as TCRdb lists it. The V call is TRBV23-1, the J call TRBJ1-1. TRBV23-1 is an open reading frame whose function is uncertain. The length of the CDR3 is 8 amino acids, counting both ends. CDR3: CASSRAPL.

The chain couples TRBV7-3 to TRBJ2-2; TRBD2 aligns across 7 bases. This CDR3 region has 15 residues. Germline CDR1 is SGHTA and CDR2 is FQGTGA. The trim removed 5 bases at V and 3 bases at J, leaving 6 bases unmatched. CDR3 DNA sequence: TGTGCCAGCAGCCCGGCTAGCGGTTACACCGGGGAGCTGTTTTTT. Translation: CASSPASGYTGELFF.

The rearrangement uses TRBV7-2 and TRBJ2-3, with no clear D. The CDR3 extends over 13 amino acids. Germline V gives CDR1 SGHTA, CDR2 FQGNSA. Trimming cost V 1 base and J 5 bases, with 7 bases left between them. The chain's CDR3 is CASSLDARDTQYF. The CDR3 DNA follows: TGTGCCAGCAGCTTAGATGCCCGAGATACGCAGTATTTT.

This rearrangement joins TRBV4-2 to TRBJ2-7; TRBD2 aligns across 7 bases. Per the germline V gene, CDR1 is LGHNA and CDR2 is YNFKEQ. V was pared by 3 bases and J by 1 base, with 6 bases of the junction left unmatched. The CDR3 covers 15 residues. The CDR3 region has the DNA TGTGCCAGCAGCCAGCCCGATAGCGGGTCCTACGAGCAGTACTTC. Its translation is CASSQPDSGSYEQYF.

This rearrangement joins TRBV6-6 to TRBJ2-3; D unresolved. This CDR3 is built from 12 residues. The V gene's germline CDR1 is MNHNY and CDR2 SVGAGI (reference sequence). Trimming took off 2 bases at V and 4 bases at J, with 4 bases between the two ends. The CDR3 here is CASSYPPDTQYF. CDR3 nucleotides: TGTGCCAGCAGTTACCCGCCAGATACGCAGTATTTT.

The genes are TRBV27 and TRBJ1-2; D uncertain. The CDR3 is made up of 16 amino acids. Germline V gene data show CDR1 as MNHEY and CDR2 as SMNVEV (reference sequence). Trimming took off 2 bases at V and 6 bases at J, with 19 bases between the two ends. The CDR3 reads CASSLRPGMKVNGYTF. In DNA, the CDR3 is TGTGCCAGCAGTTTACGGCCGGGTATGAAGGTAAATGGCTACACCTTC.

This chain connects TRBV10-3 to TRBJ2-1; D possibly uses TRBD1 or TRBD2 (10 bases each). The V gene lost 5 bases and the J gene lost 9 bases, with 29 bases spanning the gap. The CDR3 runs 18 residues. CDR1 and CDR2 (germline): ENHRY, SYGVKD. The CDR3 DNA sequence: TGTGCCATCAGTTCCCCTTCGGGACAGGGGTTAGCGGGAGGTGAGCAGTTCTTC. Encoded protein: CAISSPSGQGLAGGEQFF.

This chain links TRBV27 with TRBJ1-5; 9 bases line up with TRBD1. The CDR3 covers 14 residues. The trim removed 6 bases at V and 7 bases at J, leaving 7 bases unmatched. Germline assignment: CDR1 MNHEY and CDR2 SMNVEV (reference sequence). The CDR3 is CASSPGQGTQPQHF. The CDR3, as DNA: TGTGCCAGCAGCCCGGGACAGGGTACCCAGCCCCAGCATTTT.

The chain is built from TRBV19 and TRBJ2-2; TRBD2 might be the D (5 bases). The V end was cut by 2 bases, the J end by 6 bases, with 16 bases between. The CDR3 has 16 residues. The germline V gene has CDR1 LNHDA and CDR2 SQIVND (reference sequence). The CDR3, as DNA: TGTGCCAGTAGTATATTGGGAGTCATAGGCGCCGGGGAGCTGTTTTTT. Translated: CASSILGVIGAGELFF.

The V gene is TRBV19, the J gene TRBJ2-2; possibly TRBD2 for D (5 bases). The germline gives CDR1 LNHDA, CDR2 SQIVND (reference sequence). There are 15 residues in the CDR3. V dropped 6 bases and J dropped 0 bases, with 11 bases sitting between them. This chain's CDR3 is CASRDYAANTGELFF. The CDR3 region has the DNA TGTGCCAGTAGAGACTACGCCGCGAACACCGGGGAGCTGTTTTTT.

This clone appeared a single time. This rearrangement joins TRBV7-9 to TRBJ2-3; D is possibly TRBD1 (6 bases). The V end lost 5 bases, the J end lost 2 bases, and 11 bases lay between the germline ends. CDR1 and CDR2 (germline): SEHNR, FQNEAQ (reference sequence). There are 14 residues in the CDR3. The CDR3 protein is CASSRGGFTDTQYF. CDR3 DNA sequence: TGTGCCAGCAGCCGAGGGGGATTCACAGATACGCAGTATTTT. The variable domain in full, with the rest retrieved from reference TRBV7-9 and TRBJ2-3, is DTGVSQNPRHKITKRGQNVTFRCDPISEHNRLYWYRQTLGQGPEFLTYFQNEAQLEKSRLLSDRFSAERPKGSFSTLEIQRTEQGDSAMYLCASSRGGFTDTQYFGPGTRLTVL.

This clone was recorded once. The sample holds other DNA sequences that translate to the same CDR3. The genes are TRBV29-1 and TRBJ2-3; unclear D gene. CDR1 and CDR2 (germline): SQVTM, ANQGSEA. The CDR3 has 12 residues. Trimming removed 3 bases at V and 1 base at J, with 5 bases between. The CDR3 DNA reads as TGCAGCGTTGATGTGGGCACAGATACGCAGTATTTT. Translation gives CSVDVGTDTQYF.

The chain uses TRBV4-1 and TRBJ1-1; D perhaps matches TRBD1 (5 bases). Trimming removed 0 bases at V and 10 bases at J, with 15 bases between. Looked up from germline, CDR1 is MGHRA and CDR2 is YSYEKL. CDR3 size: 14 residues. CDR3 nucleotide sequence: TGCGCCAGCAGCCAAGAAACGGCAGCGAGGGGAGCTTTCTTT. It encodes CASSQETAARGAFF.

The V gene is TRBV11-2, the J gene TRBJ2-1, with D tentatively TRBD1 or TRBD2 (5 bases each). The CDR3 has 13 residues. Deletions cut 1 base from V and 8 bases from J, with 9 bases between. CDR1 SGHAT and CDR2 FQNNGV come from the germline V gene. The CDR3 sequence: CASSLGRGDEQFF. The CDR3 nucleotides read TGTGCCAGCAGCTTAGGACGGGGCGATGAGCAGTTCTTC. The entire variable domain, with the rest obtained from reference TRBV11-2 and TRBJ2-1, is as follows: EAGVAQSPRYKIIEKRQSVAFWCNPISGHATLYWYQQILGQGPKLLIQFQNNGVVDDSQLPKDRFSAERLKGVDSTLKIQPAKLEDSAVYLCASSLGRGDEQFFGPGTRLTVL.

The chain uses TRBV9 and TRBJ2-7; 8 positions match TRBD1. Per the germline V gene, CDR1 is SGDLS and CDR2 is YYNGEE. V shed 3 bases and J 3 bases; nucleotides not matched to a gene: 11. The CDR3 is made up of 16 amino acids. CDR3 in amino acids: CASSALRGTGDYEQYF. The DNA of the CDR3 is TGTGCCAGCAGCGCCTTACGAGGGACAGGTGACTACGAGCAGTACTTC.

The V call is TRBV15, the J call TRBJ1-1; D call uncertain. Germline loops: CDR1 LNHNV, CDR2 YYDKDF (reference sequence). Deletions cut 0 bases from V and 5 bases from J, with 10 bases between. This CDR3 region has 14 residues. CDR3 sequence (DNA): TGTGCCACCAGCAGAGATCGGGGTTGGACTGAAGCTTTCTTT. Its translation: CATSRDRGWTEAFF.

The V gene is TRBV7-9, the J gene TRBJ1-4, with TRBD1 matching 8 bases. Germline V lookup: CDR1 SEHNR, CDR2 FQNEAQ (reference sequence). The ends lost 6 bases at V and 7 bases at J; junction bases unmatched: 4. This CDR3 contains 13 residues. The CDR3 coding sequence is TGTGCCAGCAGGCAGGGGGCTGTTGAAAAACTGTTTTTT. The encoded protein is CASRQGAVEKLFF.